The next 25 T cell receptor beta chains were all read from a single sample in a study of tumor-infiltrating lymphocytes in localized non-small cell lung cancer. Produced via immunoSEQ multiplex PCR; TCRdb's table is partial and in-frame only. The profile covers over 9,000 clones, with approximately 86% appearing a single time and approximately 7.8% taken by the ten largest. Sequencing was carried out using uninvolved lung tissue not adjacent to the tumor. The receptors derive from a human donor with non-small cell lung cancer.

This sequence joins TRBV25-1 and TRBJ2-5; 9 nucleotides match TRBD2. The CDR3 totals 16 residues. Germline values: CDR1 MGHDK, CDR2 SYGVNS. The J segment lost 4 bases and the V segment lost 1 base, leaving 7 bases of the junction unmatched. Written as DNA, the CDR3 is TGTGCCAGCAGTGAATCCACAGCGGGGGGTACAGAGACCCAGTACTTC. Protein product: CASSESTAGGTETQYF. The entire variable domain, with the rest obtained from reference TRBV25-1 and TRBJ2-5, is as follows: EADIYQTPRYLVIGTGKKITLECSQTMGHDKMYWYQQDPGMELHLIHYSYGVNSTEKGDLSSESTVSRIRTEHFPLTLESARPSHTSQYLCASSESTAGGTETQYFGPGTRLLVL.

The J gene is TRBJ2-7, the V gene TRBV7-3; 10 nucleotides match TRBD1. CDR3 length equals 13 residues. The V gene's germline CDR1 is SGHTA and CDR2 FQGTGA. J gave up 7 bases and V 5 bases, and 5 bases lay outside the gene matches. Here the CDR3 reads CASSPGTGVEQYF. As DNA, the CDR3 is TGTGCCAGCAGCCCCGGGACAGGGGTTGAGCAGTACTTC.

This chain joins TRBV19 and TRBJ2-5, with D perhaps matching TRBD2 (5 bases). Germline V gene sequence: CDR1 LNHDA, CDR2 SQIVND (reference sequence). V was clipped by 5 bases and J by 2 bases, with 15 bases between them. The CDR3 has 15 residues. The CDR3 nucleotides are TGTGCCAGTAGTGGAGGCCGTACCCCGCAAGAGACCCAGTACTTC. The encoded protein is CASSGGRTPQETQYF.

This chain joins TRBV7-9 and TRBJ1-1; D unclear. Germline lookup yields CDR1 SEHNR and CDR2 FQNEAQ (reference sequence). This CDR3 has 13 residues. V dropped 2 bases and J dropped 0 bases, with 4 bases sitting between them. CDR3 bases: TGTGCCAGCAGCTTAACCATGAACACTGAAGCTTTCTTT. It codes for CASSLTMNTEAFF.

The rearrangement uses TRBV29-1 and TRBJ2-7, with D hard to call. V gave up 3 bases and J gave up 6 bases, with 12 bases separating them. This CDR3 contains 12 residues. Looked up from germline, CDR1 is SQVTM and CDR2 is ANQGSEA. The CDR3 DNA reads TGCAGCGTTGAGAGGACCCCAGGCGAGCAGTACTTC. Its protein product is CSVERTPGEQYF.

The rearrangement uses TRBV19 and TRBJ1-6; 9 bases fit TRBD1. CDR3 length: 15 residues. V trimming: 7 bases; J trimming: 7 bases; junction bases outside the gene matches: 8. Per germline, CDR1 LNHDA and CDR2 SQIVND (reference sequence). The CDR3 is CASNSRDRENSPLHF. CDR3 DNA: TGTGCCAGTAACTCTCGGGACAGGGAAAATTCACCCCTCCACTTT.

The genes are TRBV6-6 and TRBJ1-1; 12 positions agree with TRBD1. The CDR3 totals 16 residues. The germline V gene encodes CDR1 MNHNY and CDR2 SVGAGI (reference sequence). Unmatched junction bases numbered 8, after V lost 2 bases and J lost 7 bases. CDR3 sequence: CASSYGDRGLANEAFF. CDR3 in DNA: TGTGCCAGCAGTTACGGGGACAGGGGGCTAGCAAATGAAGCTTTCTTT.

The CDR3 DNA follows: TGTGCCAGCAGCGCTTTCATAATCCAAGAGACCCAGTACTTC. Translating gives CASSAFIIQETQYF. The chain has TRBV5-6 and TRBJ2-5; no definite D call. The CDR3 contains 14 residues. CDR1 and CDR2 from the germline V gene are SGHDT and YYEEEE. The ends were cut back, 4 bases at V and 1 base at J, with 11 bases in the middle.

V usage is TRBV18 and J usage is TRBJ1-4; no definite D call. The V end was cut by 6 bases, the J end by 8 bases, with 19 bases between. The CDR3 is made up of 15 amino acids. Germline V gene sequence: CDR1 KGHSH, CDR2 LQKENI. The CDR3 bases are TGTGCCAGCTCCACACCATCGGTGGGCCAGGAAAAACTGTTTTTT. It encodes CASSTPSVGQEKLFF.

The chain links TRBV7-2 to TRBJ2-2; 8 bases match TRBD2. J gave up 5 bases and V 5 bases, and 13 bases lay outside the gene matches. The CDR3 has 17 residues. Germline values: CDR1 SGHTA, CDR2 FQGNSA. In DNA, the CDR3 is TGTGCCAGCAGCGCCAACCGGGGGGGATCTTGGACCGGGGAGCTGTTTTTT. This gives the protein CASSANRGGSWTGELFF.

This rearrangement joins TRBV5-4 to TRBJ1-6; D unclear. The germline gives CDR1 SGHNT, CDR2 YYREEE (reference sequence). The CDR3 is 13 amino acids. The V gene lost 0 bases and the J gene lost 13 bases, with 11 bases spanning the gap. The CDR3 region has the DNA TGTGCCAGCAGCTTGGGCCCGGGGAACCCCCTCCACTTT. It yields the protein CASSLGPGNPLHF.

The V call is TRBV7-3, the J call TRBJ1-1, with D uncertain. Germline-derived CDR1 and CDR2 are SGHTA and FQGTGA. Trimming took off 2 bases at V and 1 base at J, with 8 bases between the two ends. This CDR3 has 14 residues. CDR3 protein: CASSLSAGNTEAFF. DNA for the CDR3: TGTGCCAGCAGCTTATCTGCCGGGAACACTGAAGCTTTCTTT.

The chain carries TRBV29-1 and TRBJ2-1, with 7 bases fitting TRBD2. The germline CDR1 and CDR2 sequences are SQVTM and ANQGSEA. This CDR3 has 14 amino acids. The V segment lost 8 bases and the J segment 2 bases; nucleotides outside the gene matches: 9. CDR3 loop: CSSNSGVTYNEQFF. CDR3 nucleotide sequence: TGCAGCTCTAACAGCGGGGTCACCTACAATGAGCAGTTCTTC.

This clone was detected once. This rearrangement joins TRBV11-3 to TRBJ2-2; D perhaps matches TRBD1 (6 bases). CDR3 length: 13 residues. The V gene's germline CDR1 is SGHNT and CDR2 YENEEA. V was clipped by 1 base and J by 9 bases, with 9 bases between them. CDR3 protein: CASSLAGARELFF. CDR3 DNA: TGTGCCAGCAGCTTAGCAGGGGCCCGGGAGCTGTTTTTT.

The chain links TRBV9 to TRBJ2-7; D possibly matches TRBD1 or TRBD2 (5 bases each). The length of the CDR3 is 13 residues. V lost 3 bases, J lost 7 bases, and 14 bases lay in between. The germline V gene encodes CDR1 SGDLS and CDR2 YYNGEE. For the CDR3, the DNA is TGTGCCAGCAGCGCCGGGGCCTGGGGGGAGCAGTACTTC. It translates to CASSAGAWGEQYF.

In DNA form, the CDR3 reads TGTGCCAGCAGTGGGGGATCCGGGGAGCTGTTTTTT. This gives the protein CASSGGSGELFF. V and J are TRBV5-6 and TRBJ2-2, with D perhaps given as TRBD1 or TRBD2 (5 bases each). V dropped 5 bases and J dropped 6 bases, with 8 bases sitting between them. The CDR3 runs 12 residues. CDR1 is SGHDT and CDR2 is YYEEEE in the germline V gene.

This chain connects TRBV7-9 to TRBJ1-5; TRBD1 agrees at 7 bases. This CDR3 spans 13 amino acids. Germline V lookup: CDR1 SEHNR, CDR2 FQNEAQ (reference sequence). Trimming cost V 5 bases and J 4 bases; bases outside gene matches: 2. The DNA for the CDR3 is TGTGCCAGCAGCACGACAGGGAATCAGCCCCAGCATTTT. Its translation is CASSTTGNQPQHF.

This clone was seen a few times. V gene TRBV6-5 combines with J gene TRBJ2-2, with D hard to call. CDR1 is MNHEY and CDR2 is SVGAGI in the germline V gene. The germline V and J ends were trimmed by 6 bases and 6 bases, with 14 bases remaining between them. This CDR3 has 14 amino acids. The CDR3 reads CASSLVRTAGELFF. CDR3 nucleotide sequence: TGTGCCAGCAGCCTAGTCCGGACGGCCGGGGAGCTGTTTTTT.

This clone was detected only a few times. V and J are TRBV5-4 and TRBJ1-2, with D possibly being TRBD1 (5 bases). Germline V gene sequence: CDR1 SGHNT, CDR2 YYREEE (reference sequence). This CDR3 is built from 14 residues. The V end lost 6 bases, the J end lost 8 bases, and 20 bases lay between the germline ends. This CDR3 reads CASTQKGRGDGYTF. CDR3 sequence (DNA): TGTGCCAGCACTCAGAAGGGGAGGGGTGACGGCTACACCTTC.

The chain recombines TRBV5-1 with TRBJ2-7; no reliable D call. The CDR3 is made up of 13 amino acids. V lost 3 bases and J 5 bases, leaving 12 bases between the germline ends. Looked up from germline, CDR1 is SGHRS and CDR2 is YFSETQ. CDR3 residues: CASSWASYNEQYF. As DNA, the CDR3 is TGCGCCAGCAGCTGGGCGTCCTACAACGAGCAGTACTTC.

The chain couples TRBV19 to TRBJ1-5; D gene unclear. CDR3 size: 17 residues. CDR1 is LNHDA and CDR2 is SQIVND in the germline V gene (reference sequence). Trimming took 0 bases from V and 0 from J, leaving 12 bases between them. The CDR3 protein is CASSIDRGDYSNQPQHF. In DNA form, the CDR3 reads TGTGCCAGTAGTATAGATCGGGGAGATTATAGCAATCAGCCCCAGCATTTT.

This clone was recorded only once. J is TRBJ1-2 and V is TRBV4-1; no firm D call. V was cut by 4 bases and J by 4 bases, with 16 bases left in between. Germline CDR1 MGHRA, CDR2 YSYEKL. This CDR3 has 15 residues. The CDR3 DNA is TGCGCCAGCAGCCCCTCTCCCGGAGGGTTCTATGGCTACACCTTC. This gives the protein CASSPSPGGFYGYTF.

The DNA of the CDR3 is TGTGCCTGGAGTTCCGGACAGGGAGAGGCAGATACGCAGTATTTT. Residues: CAWSSGQGEADTQYF. This rearrangement joins TRBV30 to TRBJ2-3; the match to TRBD1 covers 8 bases. CDR1 is GTSNPN and CDR2 is SVGIG in the germline V gene (reference sequence). The CDR3 is 15 amino acids. The V segment lost 2 bases and the J segment 4 bases; nucleotides outside the gene matches: 8.

The chain carries TRBV6-5 and TRBJ1-5, with D unresolved. Deletions cut 5 bases from V and 6 bases from J, with 14 bases between. The germline V gene encodes CDR1 MNHEY and CDR2 SVGAGI. CDR3 size: 14 residues. The CDR3 protein is CASSAQGGPQPQHF. Written as DNA, the CDR3 is TGTGCCAGCAGTGCACAAGGAGGGCCTCAGCCCCAGCATTTT.

The gene calls are TRBV9 and TRBJ2-7; no reliable D call. The V end lost 0 bases, the J end lost 2 bases, and 9 bases lay between the germline ends. Looked up from germline, CDR1 is SGDLS and CDR2 is YYNGEE. The CDR3 covers 14 residues. The CDR3 bases are TGTGCCAGCAGCGTAGCTGGCACACCCTACGAGCAGTACTTC. This sequence encodes CASSVAGTPYEQYF.